The 8 T cell receptor beta chains presented below share a single source sample, sequenced in a study of shared clonotypes between healthy human individuals. Repertoires were generated with immunoSEQ multiplex PCR, while TCRdb's copy carries only in-frame clones and drops some. This table holds about 520,000 clones, roughly 80% found once. Specimen: PBMCs. The receptors derive from a woman in her thirties or forties in good health. Some clones in this sample may be carry-over from other donors' samples.

The V gene is TRBV5-4, the J gene TRBJ1-5; D remains unclear. CDR1 is SGHNT, CDR2 YYREEE, per germline (reference sequence). CDR3 size: 13 residues. Trimming took 2 bases from V and 4 from J, leaving 7 bases between them. The CDR3 loop reads CASSFAGNQPQHF. The CDR3 DNA follows: TGTGCCAGCAGCTTTGCAGGTAATCAGCCCCAGCATTTT. Supplemented by reference TRBV5-4 and TRBJ1-5, the full variable domain reads ETGVTQSPTHLIKTRGQQVTLRCSSQSGHNTVSWYQQALGQGPQFIFQYYREEENGRGNFPPRFSGLQFPNYSSELNVNALELDDSALYLCASSFAGNQPQHFGDGTRLSIL.

The CDR3 DNA follows: TGTGCCAGCTCACCTCCCGGACAGGGTGGCTACGAGCAGTACTTC. Amino acid sequence: CASSPPGQGGYEQYF. The chain recombines TRBV18 with TRBJ2-7; 8 bases align to TRBD1. The CDR3 contains 15 residues. Trimming at V came to 3 bases and at J to 3 bases, leaving 7 bases not matched to a gene. The V gene's germline CDR1 is KGHSH and CDR2 LQKENI.

Worth noting for this clone: A far larger clone is only one base removed, so a read error is likely. Other DNA sequences in this specimen translate into the identical CDR3. The CDR3 is CASSSMRGRHSNQPQHF. CDR3 sequence (DNA): TGTGCCAGCAGCTCTATGAGGGGGCGACATAGCAATCAGCCCCAGCATTTT. The rearrangement links TRBV5-6 to TRBJ1-5; 7 bases agree with TRBD1. The V gene end was trimmed by 3 bases and the J gene end by 0 bases; junction bases not matched to a gene: 9. The V gene's germline CDR1 is SGHDT and CDR2 YYEEEE. CDR3 length: 17 amino acids.

This clone was observed many times. V and J are TRBV2 and TRBJ2-5; 9 bases are shared with TRBD2. The ends lost 2 bases at V and 7 bases at J; junction bases unmatched: 8. The CDR3 runs to 15 residues. Germline values: CDR1 SNHLY, CDR2 FYNNEI. CDR3: CASSELTSGSGTQYF. DNA for the CDR3: TGTGCCAGCAGTGAACTGACTAGCGGTAGCGGGACCCAGTACTTC.

This sequence joins TRBV15 and TRBJ2-2; D possibly corresponds to TRBD2 (6 bases). Germline CDR1 and CDR2: LNHNV and YYDKDF (reference sequence). This CDR3 contains 16 residues. V was pared by 1 base and J by 4 bases, with 13 bases between. The chain's CDR3 is CATSRAKGLSTGELFF. The CDR3 DNA reads as TGTGCCACCAGCAGAGCAAAGGGACTTTCCACCGGGGAGCTGTTTTTT. The entire variable domain, with the rest obtained from reference TRBV15 and TRBJ2-2, is as follows: DAMVIQNPRYQVTQFGKPVTLSCSQTLNHNVMYWYQQKSSQAPKLLFHYYDKDFNNEADTPDNFQSRRPNTSFCFLDIRSPGLGDTAMYLCATSRAKGLSTGELFFGEGSRLTVL.

The chain uses TRBV2 and TRBJ1-2; maybe TRBD1 (5 bases). V was pared by 6 bases and J by 4 bases, with 18 bases between. The germline V gene has CDR1 SNHLY and CDR2 FYNNEI. CDR3 length: 15 amino acids. CDR3 DNA sequence: TGTGCCAGCAGCTCAGGGCCGTATCCTCTCTATGGCTACACCTTC. Translated, it gives CASSSGPYPLYGYTF.

With regard to this clone: The same CDR3 also results from other DNA sequences found in this sample. This sequence joins TRBV5-6 and TRBJ2-7; 10 positions match TRBD2. CDR1 is SGHDT, CDR2 YYEEEE, per germline. The CDR3 is 16 amino acids. With 3 bases clipped from V and 2 bases from J, the junction kept 8 bases outside the gene matches. CDR3 amino acids: CASSWGLAGVAYEQYF. CDR3 coding DNA: TGTGCCAGCAGCTGGGGGCTAGCGGGAGTGGCCTACGAGCAGTACTTC.

This clone was detected once. The chain is built from TRBV19 and TRBJ1-1; D ambiguous. The V and J ends lost 2 bases and 5 bases respectively, with 18 bases between them. The CDR3 is 16 amino acids. Per the germline V gene, CDR1 is LNHDA and CDR2 is SQIVND (reference sequence). CDR3 in DNA: TGTGCCAGTAGTATACACCCACGGGTGTTGATTACTGAAGCTTTCTTT. Its protein product is CASSIHPRVLITEAFF.